The rows below give T cell receptor beta chains drawn from one sample of a study of graft-versus-host responses after intestinal transplantation. These receptors are not linked to any known antigen. Produced via immunoSEQ multiplex PCR; TCRdb's table is partial and in-frame only. Of around 67,000 clones in the sample, over 75% are singletons; the top ten hold nearly 0.4%. Here the sequenced sample was unstimulated CD4+ T cells sorted from spleen or lymph node cells, taken before transplant. The receptors derive from a human donor who was the organ donor for an intestinal transplant. Both conserved end residues are part of each CDR3. D genes are given only for firm matches.

v_call	d_call	j_call	cdr3_aa	cdr3_nt
TRBV18	NA	TRBJ1-5	CASSPIIAGGFNQPQHF	TGTGCCAGCTCACCAATCATCGCGGGGGGATTCAATCAGCCCCAGCATTTT
TRBV7-3	TRBD1	TRBJ1-5	CASSLDRVRDQPQHF	TGTGCCAGCAGCTTAGACAGGGTAAGGGATCAGCCCCAGCATTTT
TRBV9	TRBD2	TRBJ2-5	CASSGGPGLAGSSETQYF	TGTGCCAGCAGCGGAGGGCCGGGACTAGCGGGATCTAGCGAGACCCAGTACTTC
TRBV28	TRBD1	TRBJ1-5	CASSLDRGRNQPQHF	TGTGCCAGCAGTTTGGACAGGGGGCGCAATCAGCCCCAGCATTTT
TRBV5-6	TRBD1	TRBJ1-2	CASSLPGTGVIYGYTF	TGTGCCAGCAGCTTACCAGGGACAGGGGTGATCTATGGCTACACCTTC
TRBV28	TRBD1	TRBJ1-2	CASSPQGAANYGYTF	TGTGCCAGCAGTCCACAGGGGGCAGCTAACTATGGCTACACCTTC
TRBV4-1	TRBD2	TRBJ2-2	CASSPSGGAHTGELFF	TGCGCCAGCAGCCCTAGCGGGGGTGCCCACACCGGGGAGCTGTTTTTT
TRBV5-1	TRBD1	TRBJ1-1	CASSPGTGRRTEAFF	TGCGCCAGCAGCCCGGGGACAGGTCGTCGAACTGAAGCTTTCTTT
TRBV4-2	NA	TRBJ1-3	CASSQDGHRNPSGNTIYF	TGTGCCAGCAGCCAAGACGGACATCGGAACCCCTCTGGAAACACCATATATTTT
TRBV5-8	NA	TRBJ2-2	CASTPFSSQTNTGELFF	TGTGCCAGCACCCCTTTCTCGAGCCAAACGAACACCGGGGAGCTGTTTTTT
TRBV2	NA	TRBJ1-2	CASSDSRANYGYTF	TGTGCCAGCAGTGACAGCCGGGCTAACTATGGCTACACCTTC
TRBV5-6	NA	TRBJ1-1	CASSLSGGTEAFF	TGTGCCAGCAGCCTATCCGGGGGGACTGAAGCTTTCTTT
TRBV5-1	TRBD1	TRBJ1-1	CASSVTGTGGNTEAFF	TGCGCCAGCAGCGTGACCGGGACAGGGGGCAACACTGAAGCTTTCTTT
TRBV7-2	TRBD2	TRBJ2-1	CASSLSGALRNEQFF	TGTGCCAGCAGCTTGAGCGGGGCCTTAAGGAATGAGCAGTTCTTC
TRBV2	TRBD2	TRBJ2-1	CASSLTSGGAWEQFF	TGTGCCAGCAGCCTAACTAGCGGGGGGGCCTGGGAGCAGTTCTTC
TRBV5-1	NA	TRBJ2-1	CASSFRGPNEQFF	TGCGCCAGCAGCTTTAGGGGTCCCAATGAGCAGTTCTTC